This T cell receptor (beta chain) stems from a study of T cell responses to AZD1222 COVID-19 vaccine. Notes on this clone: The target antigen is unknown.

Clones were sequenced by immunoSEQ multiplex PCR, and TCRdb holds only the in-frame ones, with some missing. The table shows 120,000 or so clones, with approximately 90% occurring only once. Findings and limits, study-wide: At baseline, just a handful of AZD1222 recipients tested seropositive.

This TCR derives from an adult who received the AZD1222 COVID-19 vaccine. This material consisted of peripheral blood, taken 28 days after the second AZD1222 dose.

The CDR3 nucleotides read TGTGCCAGCAGCTCCTCCCTGACAGGGCTCCACGAGCAGTACTTC. The encoded protein is CASSSSLTGLHEQYF. The chain links TRBV11-2 to TRBJ2-7, with TRBD1 matching over 7 bases. Germline CDR1 is SGHAT and CDR2 is FQNNGV. The V and J ends lost 4 bases and 5 bases, in that order; junction bases with no gene match: 11. The CDR3 runs 15 residues. Complete variable domain (other parts from reference TRBV11-2 and TRBJ2-7): EAGVAQSPRYKIIEKRQSVAFWCNPISGHATLYWYQQILGQGPKLLIQFQNNGVVDDSQLPKDRFSAERLKGVDSTLKIQPAKLEDSAVYLCASSSSLTGLHEQYFGPGTRLTVT.